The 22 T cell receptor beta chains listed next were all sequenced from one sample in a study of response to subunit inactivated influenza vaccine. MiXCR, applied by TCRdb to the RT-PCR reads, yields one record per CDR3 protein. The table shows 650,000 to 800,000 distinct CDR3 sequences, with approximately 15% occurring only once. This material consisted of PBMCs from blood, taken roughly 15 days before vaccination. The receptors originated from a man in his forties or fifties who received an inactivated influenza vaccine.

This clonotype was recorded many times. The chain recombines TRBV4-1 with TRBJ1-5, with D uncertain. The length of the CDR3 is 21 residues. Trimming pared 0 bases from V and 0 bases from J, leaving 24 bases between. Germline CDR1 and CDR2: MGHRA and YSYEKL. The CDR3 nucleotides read TGCGCCAGCAGCCAAGATAGGCGGTTGAAAACTCGGGTCTATAGCAATCAGCCCCAGCATTTT. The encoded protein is CASSQDRRLKTRVYSNQPQHF.

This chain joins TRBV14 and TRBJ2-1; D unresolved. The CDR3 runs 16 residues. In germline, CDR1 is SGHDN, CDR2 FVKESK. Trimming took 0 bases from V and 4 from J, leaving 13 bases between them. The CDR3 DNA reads TGTGCCAGCAGCCAAGATCTCATCCTTGGGTACAATGAGCAGTTCTTC. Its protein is CASSQDLILGYNEQFF.

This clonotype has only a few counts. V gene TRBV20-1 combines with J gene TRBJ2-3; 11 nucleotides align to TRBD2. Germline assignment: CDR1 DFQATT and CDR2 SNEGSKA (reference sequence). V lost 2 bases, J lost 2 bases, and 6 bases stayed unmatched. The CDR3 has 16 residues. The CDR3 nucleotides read TGCAGTGCTAGATTCCTTAGCGGGAGGGCCACAGATACGCAGTATTTT. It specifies CSARFLSGRATDTQYF.

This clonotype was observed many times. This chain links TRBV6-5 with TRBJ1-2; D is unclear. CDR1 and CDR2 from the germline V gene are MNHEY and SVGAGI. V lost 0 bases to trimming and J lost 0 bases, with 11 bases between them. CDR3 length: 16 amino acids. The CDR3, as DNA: TGTGCCAGCAGTTACTCTAATCAGCGGTCTAACTATGGCTACACCTTC. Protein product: CASSYSNQRSNYGYTF.

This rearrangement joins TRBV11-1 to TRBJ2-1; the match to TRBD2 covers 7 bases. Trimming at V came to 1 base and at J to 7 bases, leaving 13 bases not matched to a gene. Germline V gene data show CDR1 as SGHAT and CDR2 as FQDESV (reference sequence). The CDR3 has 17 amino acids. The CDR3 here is CASSLGAGGSLGNEQFF. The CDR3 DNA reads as TGTGCCAGCAGCTTAGGCGCCGGGGGGAGCCTTGGGAATGAGCAGTTCTTC.

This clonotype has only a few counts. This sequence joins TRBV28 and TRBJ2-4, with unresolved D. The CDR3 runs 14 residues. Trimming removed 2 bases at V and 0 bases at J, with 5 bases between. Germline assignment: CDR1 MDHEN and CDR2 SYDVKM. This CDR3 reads CASSLGRAKNIQYF. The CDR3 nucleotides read TGTGCCAGCAGTTTAGGGCGAGCCAAAAACATTCAGTACTTC.

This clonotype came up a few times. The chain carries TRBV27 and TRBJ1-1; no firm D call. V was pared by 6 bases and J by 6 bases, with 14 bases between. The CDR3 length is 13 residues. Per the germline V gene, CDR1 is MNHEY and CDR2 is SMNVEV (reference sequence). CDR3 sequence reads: CASRNFAGAEAFF. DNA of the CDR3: TGTGCCAGCAGGAACTTTGCCGGGGCTGAAGCTTTCTTT.

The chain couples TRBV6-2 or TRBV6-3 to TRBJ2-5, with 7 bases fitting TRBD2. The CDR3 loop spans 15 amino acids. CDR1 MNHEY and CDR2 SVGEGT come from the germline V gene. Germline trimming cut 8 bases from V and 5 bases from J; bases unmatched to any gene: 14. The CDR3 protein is CASGLPGGRGETQYF. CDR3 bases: TGTGCCAGCGGGCTCCCCGGAGGGAGGGGCGAGACCCAGTACTTC.

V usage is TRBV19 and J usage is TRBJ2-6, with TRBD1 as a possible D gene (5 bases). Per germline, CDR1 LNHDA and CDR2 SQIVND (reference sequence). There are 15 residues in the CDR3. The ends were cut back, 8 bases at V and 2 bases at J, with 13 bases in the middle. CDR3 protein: CASSLGAAGANVLTF. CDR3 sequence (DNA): TGTGCCAGTTCCTTAGGGGCAGCTGGGGCCAACGTCCTGACTTTC. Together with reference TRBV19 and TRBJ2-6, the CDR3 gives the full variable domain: DGGITQSPKYLFRKEGQNVTLSCEQNLNHDAMYWYRQDPGQGLRLIYYSQIVNDFQKGDIAEGYSVSREKKESFPLTVTSAQKNPTAFYLCASSLGAAGANVLTFGAGSRLTVL.

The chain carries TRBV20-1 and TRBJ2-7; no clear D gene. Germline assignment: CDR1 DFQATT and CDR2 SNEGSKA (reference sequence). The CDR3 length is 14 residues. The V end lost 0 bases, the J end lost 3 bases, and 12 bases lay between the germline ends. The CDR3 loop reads CSARDVSKNYEQYF. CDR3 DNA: TGCAGTGCTAGAGATGTTTCGAAGAACTACGAGCAGTACTTC.

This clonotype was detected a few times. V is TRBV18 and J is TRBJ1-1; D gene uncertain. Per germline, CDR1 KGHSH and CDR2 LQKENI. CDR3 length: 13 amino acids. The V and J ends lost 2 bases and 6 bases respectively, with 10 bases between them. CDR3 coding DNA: TGTGCCAGCTCACCATCCGGGTTCGCTGAAGCTTTCTTT. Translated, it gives CASSPSGFAEAFF.

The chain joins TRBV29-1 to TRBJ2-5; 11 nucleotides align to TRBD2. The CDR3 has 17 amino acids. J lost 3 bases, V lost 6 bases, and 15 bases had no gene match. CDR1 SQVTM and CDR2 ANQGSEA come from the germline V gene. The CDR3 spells CSVGRLAGMSTEETQYF. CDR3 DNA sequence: TGCAGCGTCGGAAGACTAGCGGGAATGAGCACAGAAGAGACCCAGTACTTC.

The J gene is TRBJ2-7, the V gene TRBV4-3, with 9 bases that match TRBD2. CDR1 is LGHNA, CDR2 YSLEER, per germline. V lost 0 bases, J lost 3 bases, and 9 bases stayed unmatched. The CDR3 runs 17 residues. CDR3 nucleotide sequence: TGCGCCAGCAGCCAAGATCGAGGGCGGGAGGGCAACTACGAGCAGTACTTC. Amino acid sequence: CASSQDRGREGNYEQYF.

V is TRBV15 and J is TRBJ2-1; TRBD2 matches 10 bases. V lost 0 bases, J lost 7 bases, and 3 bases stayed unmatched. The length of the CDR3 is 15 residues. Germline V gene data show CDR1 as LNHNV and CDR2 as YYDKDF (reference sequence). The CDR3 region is CATSREAGGPNEQFF. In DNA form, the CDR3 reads TGTGCCACCAGCAGAGAAGCGGGGGGGCCAAATGAGCAGTTCTTC.

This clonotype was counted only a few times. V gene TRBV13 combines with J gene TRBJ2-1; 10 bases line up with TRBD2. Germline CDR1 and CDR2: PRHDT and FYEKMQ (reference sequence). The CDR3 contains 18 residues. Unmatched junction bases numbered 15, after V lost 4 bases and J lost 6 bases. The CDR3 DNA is TGTGCCAGCAGCTCTAGGGGACTAGCGTCTTTATCCACCAATGAGCAGTTCTTC. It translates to CASSSRGLASLSTNEQFF.

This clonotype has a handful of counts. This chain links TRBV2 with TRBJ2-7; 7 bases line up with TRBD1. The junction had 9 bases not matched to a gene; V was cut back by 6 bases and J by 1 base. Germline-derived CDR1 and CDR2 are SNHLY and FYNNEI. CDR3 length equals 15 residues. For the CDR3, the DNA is TGTGCCAGCAGCTACAGACAGGGCTTGTCCTACGAGCAGTACTTC. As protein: CASSYRQGLSYEQYF.

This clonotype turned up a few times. The CDR3 is CASSQSAETQYF. CDR3 nucleotides: TGTGCCAGCAGCCAATCCGCAGAGACCCAGTACTTC. The chain couples TRBV4-2 to TRBJ2-5; D gene ambiguous. CDR1 LGHNA and CDR2 YNFKEQ come from the germline V gene. The ends were cut back, 2 bases at V and 4 bases at J, with 5 bases in the middle. This CDR3 is 12 amino acids long.

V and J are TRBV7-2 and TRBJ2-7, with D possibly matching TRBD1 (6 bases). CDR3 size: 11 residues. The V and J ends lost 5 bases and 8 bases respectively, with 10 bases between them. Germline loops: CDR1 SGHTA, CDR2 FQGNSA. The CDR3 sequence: CASSRGGKQYF. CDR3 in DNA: TGTGCCAGCAGCAGAGGGGGTAAGCAGTACTTC.

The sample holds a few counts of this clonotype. The CDR3 DNA reads as TGTGCCAGCAGTGCCGGGACAGGGATGTCACCCCTCCACTTT. It translates to CASSAGTGMSPLHF. The chain joins TRBV6-1 to TRBJ1-6, with 9 nucleotides matching TRBD1. V was pared by 4 bases and J by 10 bases, with 5 bases of the junction left unmatched. The length of the CDR3 is 14 residues. The germline V gene encodes CDR1 MNHNS and CDR2 SASEGT.

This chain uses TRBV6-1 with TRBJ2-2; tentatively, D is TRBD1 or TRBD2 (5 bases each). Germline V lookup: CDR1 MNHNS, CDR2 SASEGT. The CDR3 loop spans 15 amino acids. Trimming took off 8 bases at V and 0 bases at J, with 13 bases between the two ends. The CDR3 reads CASGPGLANTGELFF. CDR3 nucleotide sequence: TGTGCCAGCGGTCCGGGGCTCGCGAACACCGGGGAGCTGTTTTTT.

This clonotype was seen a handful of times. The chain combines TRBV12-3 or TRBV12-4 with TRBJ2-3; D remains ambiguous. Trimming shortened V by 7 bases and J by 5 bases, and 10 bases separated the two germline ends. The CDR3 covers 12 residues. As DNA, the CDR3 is TGTGCCAGCACCTTTTACGGAGATACGCAGTATTTT. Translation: CASTFYGDTQYF.

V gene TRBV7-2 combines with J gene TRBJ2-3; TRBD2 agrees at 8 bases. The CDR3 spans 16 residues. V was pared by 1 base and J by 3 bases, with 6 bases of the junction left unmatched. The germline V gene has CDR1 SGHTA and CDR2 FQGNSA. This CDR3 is CASSLVRGGCTDTQYF. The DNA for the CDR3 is TGTGCCAGCAGCTTAGTCCGGGGGGGCTGTACAGATACGCAGTATTTT. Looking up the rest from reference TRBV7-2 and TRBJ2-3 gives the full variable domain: GAGVSQSPSNKVTEKGKDVELRCDPISGHTALYWYRQSLGQGLEFLIYFQGNSAPDKSGLPSDRFSAERTGGSVSTLTIQRTQQEDSAVYLCASSLVRGGCTDTQYFGPGTRLTVL.